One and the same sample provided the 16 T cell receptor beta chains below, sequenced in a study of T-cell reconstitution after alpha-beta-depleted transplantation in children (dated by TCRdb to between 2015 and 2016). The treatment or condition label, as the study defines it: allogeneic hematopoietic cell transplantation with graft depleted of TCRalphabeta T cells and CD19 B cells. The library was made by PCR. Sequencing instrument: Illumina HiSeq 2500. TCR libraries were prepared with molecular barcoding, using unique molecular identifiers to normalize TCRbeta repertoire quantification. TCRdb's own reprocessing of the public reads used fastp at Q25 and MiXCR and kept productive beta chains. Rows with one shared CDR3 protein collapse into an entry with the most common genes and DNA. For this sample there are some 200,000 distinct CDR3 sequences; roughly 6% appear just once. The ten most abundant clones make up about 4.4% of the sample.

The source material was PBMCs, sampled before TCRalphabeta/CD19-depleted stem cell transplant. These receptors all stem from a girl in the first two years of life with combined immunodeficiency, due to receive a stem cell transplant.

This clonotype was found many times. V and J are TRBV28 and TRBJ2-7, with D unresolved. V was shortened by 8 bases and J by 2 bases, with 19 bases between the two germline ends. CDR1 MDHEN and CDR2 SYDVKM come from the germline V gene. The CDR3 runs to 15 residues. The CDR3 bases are TGTGCCAGCCGCCCCCAGAGGAGTCCGACCTACGAGCAGTACTTC. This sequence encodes CASRPQRSPTYEQYF.

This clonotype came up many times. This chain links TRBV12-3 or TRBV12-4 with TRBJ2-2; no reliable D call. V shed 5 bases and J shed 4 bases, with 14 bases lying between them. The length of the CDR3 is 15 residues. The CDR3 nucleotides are TGTGCCAGCAGTCCCTTTTCTAGAGGCACCGGGGAGCTGTTTTTT. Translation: CASSPFSRGTGELFF.

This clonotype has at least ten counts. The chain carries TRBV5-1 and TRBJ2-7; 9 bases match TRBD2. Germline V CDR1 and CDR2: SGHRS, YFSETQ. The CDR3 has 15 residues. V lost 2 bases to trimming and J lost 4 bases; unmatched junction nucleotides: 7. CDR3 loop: CASSLALAGNYEQYF. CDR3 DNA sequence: TGCGCCAGCAGCTTAGCCCTAGCGGGGAATTACGAGCAGTACTTC.

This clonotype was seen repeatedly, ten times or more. This CDR3 is CASSYGRYEQYF. CDR3 in DNA: TGTGCCAGCAGTTATGGGCGGTACGAGCAGTACTTC. The rearrangement links TRBV25-1 to TRBJ2-7, with no clear D. In germline, CDR1 is MGHDK, CDR2 SYGVNS. Trimming left V 5 bases short and J 4 bases short, with 9 bases between. The CDR3 runs to 12 residues.

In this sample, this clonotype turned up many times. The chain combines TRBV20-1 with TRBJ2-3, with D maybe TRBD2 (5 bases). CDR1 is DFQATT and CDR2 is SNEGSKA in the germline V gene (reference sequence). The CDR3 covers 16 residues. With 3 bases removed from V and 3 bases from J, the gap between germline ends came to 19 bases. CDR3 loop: CSASGEWGEETDTQYF. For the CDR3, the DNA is TGCAGTGCTAGCGGGGAGTGGGGAGAGGAGACAGATACGCAGTATTTT.

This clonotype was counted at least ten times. The CDR3 sequence is CASSLYPGGNEQYF. In DNA, the CDR3 is TGTGCCAGCAGCTTATATCCGGGGGGCAACGAGCAGTACTTC. The chain uses TRBV7-3 and TRBJ2-7; possibly TRBD2 for D (7 bases). This CDR3 has 14 amino acids. Germline V lookup: CDR1 SGHTA, CDR2 FQGTGA. The ends were cut back, 2 bases at V and 5 bases at J, with 13 bases in the middle.

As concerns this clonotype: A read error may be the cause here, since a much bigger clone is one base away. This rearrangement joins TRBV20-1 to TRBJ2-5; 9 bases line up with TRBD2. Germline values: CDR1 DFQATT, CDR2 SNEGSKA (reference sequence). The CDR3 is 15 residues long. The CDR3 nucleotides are TGCTGTGCTAGAGATCCTGCGGGAGGGGGAGAGACCCAGTACTTC. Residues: CCARDPAGGGETQYF.

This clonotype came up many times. The CDR3 DNA is TGCGCCAGCAGGGTAGCGGGAGGACAAGAGACCCAGTACTTC. This sequence encodes CASRVAGGQETQYF. This chain links TRBV5-1 with TRBJ2-5, with 10 positions matching TRBD2. This CDR3 is built from 14 residues. Germline loops: CDR1 SGHRS, CDR2 YFSETQ. With 5 bases clipped from V and 2 bases from J, the junction kept 3 bases outside the gene matches.

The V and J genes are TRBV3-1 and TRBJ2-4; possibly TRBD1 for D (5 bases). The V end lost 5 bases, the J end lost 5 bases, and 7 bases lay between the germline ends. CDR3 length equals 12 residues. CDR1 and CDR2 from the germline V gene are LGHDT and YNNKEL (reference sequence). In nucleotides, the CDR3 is TGTGCCAGCAGCACCAGGGAAAACATTCAGTACTTC. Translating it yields CASSTRENIQYF.

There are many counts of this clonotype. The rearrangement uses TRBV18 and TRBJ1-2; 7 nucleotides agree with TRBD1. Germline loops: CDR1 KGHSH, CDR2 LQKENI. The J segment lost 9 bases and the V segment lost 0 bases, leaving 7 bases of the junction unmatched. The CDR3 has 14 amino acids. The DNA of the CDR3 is TGTGCCAGCTCACCACCCCCGACAGGGAAAAGCTACACCTTC. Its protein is CASSPPPTGKSYTF.

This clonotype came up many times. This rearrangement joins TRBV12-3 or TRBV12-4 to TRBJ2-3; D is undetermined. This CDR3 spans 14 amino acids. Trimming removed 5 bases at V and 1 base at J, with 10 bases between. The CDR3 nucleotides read TGTGCCAGCAGTCGACTGACGGGCACAGATACGCAGTATTTT. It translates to CASSRLTGTDTQYF.

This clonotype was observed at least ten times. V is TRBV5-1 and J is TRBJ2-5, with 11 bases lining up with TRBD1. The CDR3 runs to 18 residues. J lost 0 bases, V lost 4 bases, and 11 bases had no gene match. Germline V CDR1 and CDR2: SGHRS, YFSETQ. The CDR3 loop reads CASSHRSRGQGDQETQYF. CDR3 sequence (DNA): TGCGCCAGCAGCCACCGCTCCCGGGGACAGGGGGACCAAGAGACCCAGTACTTC.

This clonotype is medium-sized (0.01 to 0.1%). CDR3 coding DNA: TGTGCCAGCAGCTCAGCGGGGACTTTCTTCTACGAGCAGTACTTC. This encodes CASSSAGTFFYEQYF. The V call is TRBV7-2, the J call TRBJ2-7, with 7 bases identical to TRBD2. The germline V gene encodes CDR1 SGHTA and CDR2 FQGNSA. This CDR3 has 15 amino acids. With 4 bases clipped from V and 3 bases from J, the junction kept 9 bases outside the gene matches. The whole variable domain, filled in from reference TRBV7-2 and TRBJ2-7, reads GAGVSQSPSNKVTEKGKDVELRCDPISGHTALYWYRQSLGQGLEFLIYFQGNSAPDKSGLPSDRFSAERTGGSVSTLTIQRTQQEDSAVYLCASSSAGTFFYEQYFGPGTRLTVT.

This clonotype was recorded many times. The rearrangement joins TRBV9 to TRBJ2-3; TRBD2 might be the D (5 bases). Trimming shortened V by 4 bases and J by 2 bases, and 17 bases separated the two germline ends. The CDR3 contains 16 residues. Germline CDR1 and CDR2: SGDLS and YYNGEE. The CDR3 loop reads CASSPAGGLPTDTQYF. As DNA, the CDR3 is TGTGCCAGCAGCCCCGCGGGCGGGCTCCCCACAGATACGCAGTATTTT.

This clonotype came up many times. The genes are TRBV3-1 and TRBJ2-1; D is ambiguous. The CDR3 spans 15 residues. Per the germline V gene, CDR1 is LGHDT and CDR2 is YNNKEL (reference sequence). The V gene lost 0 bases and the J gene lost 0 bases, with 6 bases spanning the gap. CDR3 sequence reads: CASSQESSSYNEQFF. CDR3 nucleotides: TGTGCCAGCAGCCAAGAATCGAGCTCCTACAATGAGCAGTTCTTC.

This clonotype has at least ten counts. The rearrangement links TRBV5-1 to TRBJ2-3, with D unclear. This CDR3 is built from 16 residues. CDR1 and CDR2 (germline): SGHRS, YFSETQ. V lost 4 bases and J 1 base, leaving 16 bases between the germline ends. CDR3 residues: CASSVNPVPGTDTQYF. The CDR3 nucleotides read TGCGCCAGCAGCGTCAACCCCGTTCCGGGCACAGATACGCAGTATTTT.